The 20 T cell receptor beta chains below were found in one sample sequenced in a study of blood T cells in healthy people across ages. Primers used in a second PCR of about 6 to 11 cycles were a sample-barcoded 5' primer and a J-beta primer mix. One entry per CDR3 protein, called by TCRdb with MiXCR from the 5' RACE reads. Of 550,000 to 750,000 distinct CDR3 sequences detected, around 21% appear once; the ten largest clones hold 3.5% to 4%. Sequencing input: blood. The receptors were gathered from a man in his 70s in good health.

This clonotype was seen more than once but under ten times. The genes are TRBV5-1 and TRBJ2-3; D is unresolved. The V gene's germline CDR1 is SGHRS and CDR2 YFSETQ. This CDR3 has 18 residues. V was pared by 4 bases and J by 1 base, with 22 bases between. The CDR3 reads CASSITVSQRDRTDTQYF. The DNA for the CDR3 is TGCGCCAGCAGCATCACAGTATCCCAGAGAGACCGCACAGATACGCAGTATTTT.

In its sample, this clonotype was seen a few times. The chain recombines TRBV4-3 with TRBJ2-2; 7 nucleotides line up with TRBD2. The length of the CDR3 is 17 residues. Trimming at V came to 0 bases and at J to 6 bases, leaving 10 bases not matched to a gene. Germline CDR1 LGHNA, CDR2 YSLEER. CDR3 in amino acids: CASSQDSLGGSPGELFF. In DNA form, the CDR3 reads TGCGCCAGCAGCCAAGATTCTCTTGGCGGGAGTCCCGGGGAGCTGTTTTTT.

This clonotype appeared a few times. The chain joins TRBV24-1 to TRBJ2-1; 14 bases are a match to TRBD2. The CDR3 has 15 residues. Trimming took 4 bases from V and 8 from J; bases not matched to a gene: 3. Germline V CDR1 and CDR2: KGHDR, SFDVKD. CDR3 protein: CATSDGGLAGDEQFF. The CDR3 DNA is TGTGCCACCAGTGACGGGGGACTAGCGGGAGATGAGCAGTTCTTC.

This clonotype was picked up a small number of times. The rearrangement joins TRBV7-2 to TRBJ1-4; D might be TRBD1 (5 bases). In germline, CDR1 is SGHTA, CDR2 FQGNSA. The CDR3 contains 15 residues. The germline V and J ends were trimmed by 5 bases and 0 bases, with 10 bases remaining between them. This CDR3 is CASSPRDATNEKLFF. In DNA form, the CDR3 reads TGTGCCAGCAGCCCAAGGGACGCAACTAATGAAAAACTGTTTTTT.

The chain recombines TRBV7-8 with TRBJ2-6, with D uncertain. The CDR3 sequence is 13 residues long. V was trimmed by 7 bases and J by 4 bases, leaving 8 bases between them. Germline V gives CDR1 SGHVS, CDR2 FQNEAQ. The CDR3 DNA is TGTGCCAGCACTTTAGCAGGGGCCAACGTCCTGACTTTC. Translating it yields CASTLAGANVLTF. Based on the CDR3 plus reference TRBV7-8 and TRBJ2-6, the full variable domain is GAGVSQSPRYKVAKRGQDVALRCDPISGHVSLFWYQQALGQGPEFLTYFQNEAQLDKSGLPSDRFFAERPEGSVSTLKIQRTQQEDSAVYLCASTLAGANVLTFGAGSRLTVL.

This clonotype was seen a few times. The V gene is TRBV20-1, the J gene TRBJ2-5; 7 bases line up with TRBD2. The J call is doubtful: the DNA matches TRBJ2-1 better. Germline CDR1 and CDR2: DFQATT and SNEGSKA (reference sequence). There are 15 residues in the CDR3. CDR3 region: CSATKETGGRDEQFF. The CDR3 DNA follows: TGCAGTGCTACAAAGGAAACGGGAGGTCGCGATGAGCAGTTCTTC.

The genes are TRBV2 and TRBJ2-2; 8 nucleotides align to TRBD1. Trimming at V came to 8 bases and at J to 4 bases, leaving 9 bases not matched to a gene. CDR3 length equals 15 residues. Germline CDR1 reads SNHLY; CDR2 reads FYNNEI. CDR3 loop: CASGPTGVGTGELFF. The CDR3 nucleotides read TGTGCCAGCGGACCGACAGGGGTCGGCACCGGGGAGCTGTTTTTT.

This sequence joins TRBV6-2 or TRBV6-3 and TRBJ2-7, with D perhaps assigned TRBD1 or TRBD2 (5 bases each). Trimming took 5 bases from V and 3 from J, leaving 17 bases between them. The CDR3 runs to 15 residues. Germline V lookup: CDR1 MNHEY, CDR2 SVGEGT. The CDR3 DNA is TGTGCCAGCAGTCTGGGACCCCCTGATGACTACGAGCAGTACTTC. This translates into CASSLGPPDDYEQYF.

This chain uses TRBV6-2 or TRBV6-3 with TRBJ2-5; D gene uncertain. The CDR3 loop spans 14 amino acids. With 0 bases removed from V and 2 bases from J, the gap between germline ends came to 7 bases. In germline, CDR1 is MNHEY, CDR2 SVGEGT. The DNA of the CDR3 is TGTGCCAGCAGTTACTCCCCTAGACAAGAGACCCAGTACTTC. It yields the protein CASSYSPRQETQYF.

This clonotype showed up just a few times. The chain recombines TRBV2 with TRBJ2-5; TRBD2 matches at 7 bases. CDR3 length equals 15 residues. V was clipped by 3 bases and J by 5 bases; unmatched bases: 9. In germline, CDR1 is SNHLY, CDR2 FYNNEI. The CDR3 is CASSESGLFTETQYF. For the CDR3, the DNA is TGTGCCAGCAGTGAGTCGGGACTATTTACGGAGACCCAGTACTTC.

A few counts support this clonotype. This sequence joins TRBV20-1 and TRBJ2-5; TRBD2 matches at 10 bases. The CDR3 totals 15 residues. Germline V gene lookup returns CDR1 DFQATT and CDR2 SNEGSKA (reference sequence). J lost 2 bases, V lost 6 bases, and 9 bases had no gene match. The CDR3, as DNA: TGCAGTGCCAGGCAACTAGCGGGGAAACAAGAGACCCAGTACTTC. Residues: CSARQLAGKQETQYF.

This clonotype appeared a few times. The J gene is TRBJ1-5, the V gene TRBV6-1; maybe TRBD1 (6 bases). CDR3 size: 14 residues. Germline CDR1 and CDR2: MNHNS and SASEGT. V was cut by 4 bases and J by 6 bases, with 13 bases left in between. The DNA for the CDR3 is TGTGCCAGCAGTGTAGGGGACACTATTCAGCCCCAGCATTTT. Its translation: CASSVGDTIQPQHF.

This clonotype was seen repeatedly, ten times or more. The chain recombines TRBV7-2 with TRBJ2-7, with 10 bases fitting TRBD2. This CDR3 comprises 16 residues. Germline V lookup: CDR1 SGHTA, CDR2 FQGNSA. The V gene end was trimmed by 5 bases and the J gene end by 2 bases; junction bases not matched to a gene: 9. As DNA, the CDR3 is TGTGCCAGCAGCCCATCTCTACTAGCGGGAACCTACGAGCAGTACTTC. It is translated as CASSPSLLAGTYEQYF.

The chain is built from TRBV5-1 and TRBJ2-1; TRBD1 aligns across 9 bases. Germline V gives CDR1 SGHRS, CDR2 YFSETQ. Trimming took 3 bases from V and 7 from J; bases not matched to a gene: 8. The CDR3 runs to 15 residues. The CDR3 nucleotides are TGCGCCAGCAGCTCGGGACAGGGAACACCGAATGAGCAGTTCTTC. It specifies CASSSGQGTPNEQFF.

The chain is built from TRBV6-1 and TRBJ1-1; D perhaps matches TRBD1 (5 bases). The CDR3 covers 13 residues. V was pared by 6 bases and J by 1 base, with 9 bases between. The germline CDR1 and CDR2 sequences are MNHNS and SASEGT. The CDR3, as DNA: TGTGCCAGCAGGACAGTCAAGAACACTGAAGCTTTCTTT. Protein product: CASRTVKNTEAFF.

Details on this clonotype: At one end the junction does not follow the germline gene, possibly because of a read error. The genes are TRBV18 and TRBJ2-7, with 10 nucleotides matching TRBD2. Per the germline V gene, CDR1 is KGHSH and CDR2 is LQKENI. The CDR3 contains 16 residues. CDR3: CASSPRPSGSSHEQYF. As DNA, the CDR3 is TGTGCCAGCTCACCTAGGCCTAGCGGGAGCTCCCACGAGCAGTACTTC.

In this sample, this clonotype turned up a few times. The chain is built from TRBV27 and TRBJ2-7; no definite D call. The V gene lost 3 bases and the J gene lost 1 base, with 13 bases spanning the gap. The CDR3 is 15 residues long. CDR1 MNHEY and CDR2 SMNVEV come from the germline V gene (reference sequence). The CDR3 here is CASSFFRTPSYEQYF. The CDR3 DNA reads TGTGCCAGCAGTTTTTTTCGGACCCCGTCCTACGAGCAGTACTTC.

The table lists this clonotype with many counts. The rearrangement links TRBV7-2 to TRBJ2-1; 9 bases align to TRBD1. Germline V lookup: CDR1 SGHTA, CDR2 FQGNSA. V lost 2 bases to trimming and J lost 2 bases; unmatched junction nucleotides: 1. This CDR3 spans 15 amino acids. CDR3 protein: CASSLWTGAYNEQFF. For the CDR3, the DNA is TGTGCCAGCAGCTTATGGACAGGGGCCTACAATGAGCAGTTCTTC.

The rearrangement uses TRBV20-1 and TRBJ2-1; D possibly uses TRBD1 or TRBD2 (5 bases each). The V and J ends lost 1 base and 9 bases respectively, with 19 bases between them. From germline, CDR1 is DFQATT and CDR2 SNEGSKA (reference sequence). The CDR3 consists of 15 residues. CDR3 region: CSARVFGTSEVEQFF. CDR3 coding DNA: TGCAGTGCTAGAGTCTTCGGGACGTCGGAGGTTGAGCAGTTCTTC.

The chain is built from TRBV6-5 and TRBJ2-5; D ambiguous. This CDR3 region has 15 residues. With 2 bases removed from V and 0 bases from J, the gap between germline ends came to 10 bases. Per the germline V gene, CDR1 is MNHEY and CDR2 is SVGAGI. The CDR3 protein is CASSYGSGHQETQYF. DNA of the CDR3: TGTGCCAGCAGTTACGGTTCGGGCCACCAAGAGACCCAGTACTTC.